The clone carrying this T cell receptor beta chain was detected a few times. Its antigen is unknown. Germline V lookup: CDR1 LNHDA, CDR2 SQIVND (reference sequence). The V end lost 5 bases, the J end lost 3 bases, and 11 bases lay between the germline ends. CDR3 length: 13 residues. This sample was taken from a study of early stage breast cancer tumors. Whole-study context: About 80% of the 16 invasive tumors were ER+, PR+ and HER2-. General observations from the study: Compared with adjacent normal breast, tumors showed 2.5 to 3-fold denser, more clonal T cells.

Generated by immunoSEQ multiplex PCR, the TCRdb table keeps only in-frame clones and is missing some. The sample lists about 11,000 clones; around 70% were seen once. Material for sequencing was breast tumor tissue. The TCR was taken from a person in their 40s with breast cancer. The chain joins TRBV19 to TRBJ2-7; TRBD1 might be the D (6 bases). The CDR3 nucleotides read TGTGCCAGTAGTCGGACAGTTCGCTACGAGCAGTACTTC. The encoded protein is CASSRTVRYEQYF.